This T cell receptor beta chain was sequenced during a study of T cell responses to AZD1222 COVID-19 vaccine. Assay: immunoSEQ multiplex PCR; the TCRdb copy retains only in-frame clones and omits some. The top ten clones hold 21% of a sample with 55,000 to 80,000 clones, around 80% of them seen once. The CDR3 covers 14 residues. Trimming stripped 0 bases from V and 3 bases from J, with 7 bases between. Germline V CDR1 and CDR2: SGDLS, YYNGEE. Study-level findings and limits: The breadth and depth of Spike-specific TCRs increased once two AZD1222 doses had been given. Nearly half of spike-specific TCRs reportedly target unmutated variant regions.

Worth noting for this clone: As yet, its antigen is unknown.

This sequence was found in an adult in good health. The chain couples TRBV9 to TRBJ1-3; D is unresolved. This specimen was peripheral blood, taken on day 0 of AZD1222 vaccination. In DNA, the CDR3 is TGTGCCAGCAGCGTAGCCAGATTTGGAAACACCATATATTTT. It specifies CASSVARFGNTIYF.